The 6 T cell receptor beta chains below were found in one sample sequenced in a study of human T cells and chemical hapten exposure (dated by TCRdb to the early 2020s). Library preparation was by RACE. Sequencing instrument: NextSeq 500. TCRdb redid the processing of the public reads, applying fastp at Q25 and MiXCR, and retained in-frame beta chains. Entries that share a CDR3 protein sequence are merged under the most common genes and DNA. For this sample there are some 89,000 distinct CDR3 sequences; 9.5% to 13% appear just once. The ten top clones hold 2.5% of the sample. The time point label corresponds to: patch test 2, 6 weeks after DPC sensitization. What the treatment or condition label conveys for this sample: therapeutic diphenylcyclopropenone sensitization with weekly scalp DPC. The source material was whole blood, sampled in connection with sensitization to the hapten diphenylcyclopropenone (DPC). These receptors were taken from a woman between 25 and 40 years old with alopecia areata. Some clones in this sample may be carry-over from other donors' samples.

This clonotype was seen a handful of times. The chain combines TRBV7-8 with TRBJ1-5, with D perhaps matching TRBD1 (6 bases). Germline-derived CDR1 and CDR2 are SGHVS and FQNEAQ. The CDR3 runs to 15 residues. V was clipped by 5 bases and J by 3 bases, with 14 bases between them. This chain's CDR3 is CASSPRGGFNQPQHF. The CDR3 coding sequence is TGTGCCAGCAGCCCCCGAGGGGGGTTCAATCAGCCCCAGCATTTT.

The chain couples TRBV4-3 to TRBJ2-7; TRBD2 agrees at 12 bases. The ends lost 4 bases at V and 3 bases at J; junction bases unmatched: 1. The CDR3 contains 14 residues. CDR1 and CDR2 from the germline V gene are LGHNA and YSLEER. The CDR3 bases are TGCGCCAGCAGCCGGACTAGCGGGAACTACGAGCAGTACTTC. Encoded protein: CASSRTSGNYEQYF.

There are many counts of this clonotype. The chain links TRBV12-3 or TRBV12-4 to TRBJ2-1, with 9 bases matching TRBD2. V was clipped by 3 bases and J by 2 bases; unmatched bases: 5. The CDR3 extends over 16 amino acids. CDR3 DNA sequence: TGTGCCAGCAGTTTCGGCGGGGGGGCCACCTACAATGAGCAGTTCTTC. This codes for CASSFGGGATYNEQFF.

This chain links TRBV18 with TRBJ1-1; possible D gene TRBD1, 6 bases. The CDR3 loop spans 18 amino acids. Trimming stripped 4 bases from V and 0 bases from J, with 21 bases between. Germline V gene data show CDR1 as KGHSH and CDR2 as LQKENI. The CDR3: CASSLLFADRDMNTEAFF. For the CDR3, the DNA is TGTGCCAGCTCACTACTCTTCGCGGACAGAGACATGAACACTGAAGCTTTCTTT.

The table lists this clonotype with a few counts. This rearrangement joins TRBV12-3 or TRBV12-4 to TRBJ1-2; 8 positions agree with TRBD1. With V trimmed by 7 bases and J by 8 bases, 12 bases remained unmatched. The CDR3 runs 14 residues. The DNA for the CDR3 is TGTGCCAGCAAACCCGAGGACAGGGACGGAGGCTACACCTTC. Translation gives CASKPEDRDGGYTF.

The chain employs TRBV28 and TRBJ1-2, with unresolved D. The V end lost 6 bases, the J end lost 3 bases, and 8 bases lay between the germline ends. Germline V gives CDR1 MDHEN, CDR2 SYDVKM. This CDR3 is 12 amino acids long. The chain's CDR3 is CASRRVDYGYTF. Written as DNA, the CDR3 is TGTGCCAGCAGGAGGGTTGACTATGGCTACACCTTC.